The rows below give T cell receptor beta chains drawn from one sample of a study of CXCR3-negative and CXCR3-positive naive CD8 T cells. After re-calling the 5' RACE reads, TCRdb lists one entry per CDR3 protein, DNA absent. The table lists around 88,000 distinct CDR3 sequences. The sample taken for sequencing was naive CXCR3+ CD8+ T cells from blood. The origin of the receptors is a human donor in good health. Some clones in this sample may be carry-over from other donors' samples. Both conserved end residues are part of each CDR3.

>TRBV29-1|TRBJ2-7
CSVEDGQAYEQYF
>TRBV6-5|TRBJ2-2
CASSYDRNTGELFF
>TRBV19|TRBJ1-2
CASMKSSSGYTF
>TRBV7-7|TRBJ2-1
CASSLSGSYNEQFF
>TRBV7-9|TRBJ2-2
CASSWDGGDGELFF
>TRBV27|TRBJ1-3
CASRMTGAGNTIYF
>TRBV15|TRBJ2-1
CATSRGILVTNYNEQFF
>TRBV5-4|TRBJ1-2
CASSFGPPTGGNYGYTF
>TRBV12-3/TRBV12-4|TRBJ1-4
CASSDRADSSHLKLFF
>TRBV9|TRBJ1-1
CASSAGIRGGTEAFF
>TRBV20-1|TRBJ2-7
CSARLASSYEQYF
>TRBV28|TRBJ2-3
CASSWSTLDTQYF
>TRBV29-1|TRBJ1-1
CSVEEVVRTEAFF
>TRBV7-2|TRBJ1-3
CASSLVRYFGKELDTIYF
>TRBV4-2|TRBJ2-5
CASSQDVYAGGPEETQYF
>TRBV7-9|TRBJ2-7
CASSFADSYEQYF
>TRBV15|TRBJ2-1
CATSKGLALGSEQFF
>TRBV20-1|TRBJ2-2
CSAPNYGEGTGELFF
>TRBV3-1|TRBJ1-5
CASSEGTSDQPQHF